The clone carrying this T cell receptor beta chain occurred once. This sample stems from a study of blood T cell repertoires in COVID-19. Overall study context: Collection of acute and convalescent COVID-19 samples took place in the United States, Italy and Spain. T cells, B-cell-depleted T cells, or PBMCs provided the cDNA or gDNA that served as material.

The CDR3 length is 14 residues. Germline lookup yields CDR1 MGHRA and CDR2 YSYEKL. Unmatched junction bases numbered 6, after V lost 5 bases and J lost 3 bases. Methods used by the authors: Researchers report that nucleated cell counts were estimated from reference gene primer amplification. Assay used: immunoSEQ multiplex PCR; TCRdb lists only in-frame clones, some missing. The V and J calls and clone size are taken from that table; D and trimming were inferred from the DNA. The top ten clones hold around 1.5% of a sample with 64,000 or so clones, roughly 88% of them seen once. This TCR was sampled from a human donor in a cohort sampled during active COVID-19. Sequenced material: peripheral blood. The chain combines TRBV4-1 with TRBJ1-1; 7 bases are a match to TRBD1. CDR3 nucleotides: TGCGCCAGCAGCTACCTCGACAGGGACACTGAAGCTTTCTTT. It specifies CASSYLDRDTEAFF.